A single sample is the source of the 23 T cell receptor beta chains below, sequenced in a study of blood T cell repertoires in COVID-19. Sequencing was performed with immunoSEQ multiplex PCR; in TCRdb, only in-frame clones are kept and a portion is missing. The profile covers some 80,000 clones, with under 80% appearing a single time and 15% to 20% taken by the ten largest. Sequencing input: peripheral blood. These TCRs come from a human donor in a cohort sampled during active COVID-19.

This clone has just one count. The chain recombines TRBV5-4 with TRBJ2-7; TRBD1 aligns across 9 bases. Looked up from germline, CDR1 is SGHNT and CDR2 is YYREEE (reference sequence). The CDR3 totals 14 residues. With 3 bases clipped from V and 5 bases from J, the junction kept 6 bases outside the gene matches. The CDR3 loop is CASSSQDRGHEQYV. Written as DNA, the CDR3 is TGTGCCAGCAGCTCCCAGGACAGGGGACACGAGCAGTACGTC.

V usage is TRBV11-3 and J usage is TRBJ2-3, with D uncertain. In germline, CDR1 is SGHNT, CDR2 YENEEA. The V and J ends lost 1 base and 4 bases respectively, with 12 bases between them. CDR3 length: 15 residues. The CDR3: CASSLGSPAADTQYF. The CDR3 DNA is TGTGCCAGCAGCTTAGGGTCTCCGGCGGCAGATACGCAGTATTTT. Complete variable domain (other parts from reference TRBV11-3 and TRBJ2-3): EAGVVQSPRYKIIEKKQPVAFWCNPISGHNTLYWYLQNLGQGPELLIRYENEEAVDDSQLPKDRFSAERLKGVDSTLKIQPAELGDSAVYLCASSLGSPAADTQYFGPGTRLTVL.

The chain uses TRBV7-9 and TRBJ2-2, with no clear D. V dropped 5 bases and J dropped 0 bases, with 10 bases sitting between them. This CDR3 is 15 amino acids long. Germline-derived CDR1 and CDR2 are SEHNR and FQNEAQ (reference sequence). CDR3 nucleotides: TGTGCCAGCAGCAGCAAAGTTCCGAACACCGGGGAGCTGTTTTTT. The encoded protein is CASSSKVPNTGELFF.

The chain uses TRBV6-2 or TRBV6-3 and TRBJ2-5, with TRBD2 as a possible D gene (5 bases). This CDR3 region has 14 residues. Per germline, CDR1 MNHEY and CDR2 SVGEGT. V was pared by 2 bases and J by 5 bases, with 12 bases between. CDR3 sequence (DNA): TGTGCCAGCAGTTACGTCCTAGCCGAGGAGACCCAGTACTTC. Amino acid sequence: CASSYVLAEETQYF.

Note on this clone: The junction differs from germline at one of its ends, possibly a read error. The V call is TRBV7-7, the J call TRBJ2-2; 11 bases line up with TRBD2. The germline V gene has CDR1 SSHAT and CDR2 FNYEAQ (reference sequence). This CDR3 has 18 amino acids. CDR3 nucleotides: TGTGCTAGCAGCTTAGAACTAGCGGGGGCCGCAAACACCGGGGAGCTGTTTTTT. Protein sequence: CASSLELAGAANTGELFF. Full variable domain (rest looked up from reference TRBV7-7 and TRBJ2-2): GAGVSQSPRYKVTKRGQDVTLRCDPISSHATLYWYQQALGQGPEFLTYFNYEAQPDKSGLPSDRFSAERPEGSISTLTIQRTEQRDSAMYRCASSLELAGAANTGELFFGEGSRLTVL.

V is TRBV7-9 and J is TRBJ1-3; TRBD1 agrees at 9 bases. The junction had 7 bases not matched to a gene; V was cut back by 1 base and J by 0 bases. From germline, CDR1 is SEHNR and CDR2 FQNEAQ (reference sequence). The CDR3 spans 18 residues. The chain's CDR3 is CASSLGDRERGSGNTIYF. The CDR3 DNA is TGTGCCAGCAGCTTAGGGGACAGGGAGAGGGGCTCTGGAAACACCATATATTTT.

This clone was counted between two and nine times. The chain joins TRBV5-1 to TRBJ2-2; 9 bases are a match to TRBD2. After removal of 0 bases from V and 6 bases from J, the junction contained 3 bases not matched to a gene. The CDR3 has 15 amino acids. Germline CDR1 and CDR2: SGHRS and YFSETQ. The CDR3, as DNA: TGCGCCAGCAGCTTGGGGCCTAGCGGGGCCGGGGAGCTGTTTTTT. Translating gives CASSLGPSGAGELFF.

The chain recombines TRBV7-3 with TRBJ2-1; D unclear. Trimming cost V 3 bases and J 4 bases, with 10 bases left between them. Germline V gene lookup returns CDR1 SGHTA and CDR2 FQGTGA. The CDR3 has 14 amino acids. CDR3 residues: CASSFSTGYNEQFF. The CDR3 DNA sequence: TGTGCCAGCAGCTTCTCGACTGGGTACAATGAGCAGTTCTTC.

This clone was detected only once. This rearrangement joins TRBV9 to TRBJ2-5; D gene uncertain. The ends were cut back, 4 bases at V and 1 base at J, with 11 bases in the middle. Germline lookup yields CDR1 SGDLS and CDR2 YYNGEE. This CDR3 contains 14 residues. CDR3 nucleotides: TGTGCCAGCAGCCCCCCCTCCCCCCAAGAGACCCAGTACTTC. The encoded protein is CASSPPSPQETQYF.

The chain has TRBV5-1 and TRBJ2-7, with a possible D match to TRBD1 (6 bases). This CDR3 is 14 amino acids long. Trimming took off 4 bases at V and 2 bases at J, with 13 bases between the two ends. Germline V gives CDR1 SGHRS, CDR2 YFSETQ. This chain's CDR3 is CASSPTTGAYEQYF. CDR3 DNA: TGCGCCAGCAGCCCGACGACAGGAGCCTACGAGCAGTACTTC.

The chain uses TRBV6-4 and TRBJ2-7, with TRBD2 as a possible D gene (5 bases). This CDR3 comprises 17 residues. In germline, CDR1 is MRHNA, CDR2 SNTAGT. Trimming removed 1 base at V and 2 bases at J, with 18 bases between. The CDR3 DNA reads TGTGCCAGCAGTGACTGGGTGCCTCCCCGAGGGACCTACGAGCAGTACTTC. Amino acids: CASSDWVPPRGTYEQYF.

This clone was counted only a few times. The CDR3 reads CATSPVRGLYEQYF. CDR3 nucleotide sequence: TGTGCCACCAGCCCAGTCCGCGGCCTCTACGAGCAGTACTTC. The chain is built from TRBV15 and TRBJ2-7; D gene uncertain. The CDR3 contains 14 residues. The germline CDR1 and CDR2 sequences are LNHNV and YYDKDF (reference sequence). Between the trimmed V and J ends, which lost 5 bases and 3 bases, there was a span of 14 bases.

The rearrangement uses TRBV30 and TRBJ2-3, with D perhaps matching TRBD2 (6 bases). The CDR3 runs to 17 residues. V was clipped by 8 bases and J by 1 base, with 25 bases between them. Germline V gene lookup returns CDR1 GTSNPN and CDR2 SVGIG (reference sequence). Here the CDR3 reads CAGRRGRLSSRTDTQYF. DNA of the CDR3: TGTGCCGGCCGACGGGGGAGGTTGTCGTCGCGCACAGATACGCAGTATTTT.

This sequence joins TRBV30 and TRBJ2-2, with 8 bases fitting TRBD2. Trimming took 3 bases from V and 1 from J; bases not matched to a gene: 1. Germline CDR1 and CDR2: GTSNPN and SVGIG (reference sequence). This CDR3 has 14 residues. DNA for the CDR3: TGTGCCTGGAGGAGCGGGAGGAACACCGGGGAGCTGTTTTTT. Its protein product is CAWRSGRNTGELFF.

The chain combines TRBV6-6 with TRBJ1-1; D is unclear. The germline gives CDR1 MNHNY, CDR2 SVGAGI (reference sequence). Trimming shortened V by 6 bases and J by 8 bases, and 10 bases separated the two germline ends. This CDR3 is built from 11 residues. The CDR3 protein is CASSRREEAFF. The DNA of the CDR3 is TGTGCCAGCAGCCGTAGGGAGGAAGCTTTCTTT.

The chain recombines TRBV11-3 with TRBJ2-3; 8 nucleotides match TRBD1. Germline CDR1 and CDR2: SGHNT and YENEEA. The CDR3 loop spans 14 amino acids. V lost 6 bases, J lost 5 bases, and 7 bases stayed unmatched. In nucleotides, the CDR3 is TGTGCCAGCAGTTATGGACAGGGAATAGATACGCAGTATTTT. It is translated as CASSYGQGIDTQYF.

The J gene is TRBJ1-4, the V gene TRBV28; D is unresolved. Trimming removed 1 base at V and 6 bases at J, with 6 bases between. This CDR3 comprises 13 residues. CDR1 is MDHEN and CDR2 is SYDVKM in the germline V gene. The CDR3 here is CASSLYQDEKLFF. DNA of the CDR3: TGTGCCAGCAGTTTATATCAGGATGAAAAACTGTTTTTT.

This chain joins TRBV18 and TRBJ2-1, with D possibly matching TRBD1 (5 bases). This CDR3 comprises 17 residues. V shed 4 bases and J shed 0 bases, with 16 bases lying between them. Germline loops: CDR1 KGHSH, CDR2 LQKENI. The CDR3 loop is CASSRVTGFSSYNEQFF. CDR3 nucleotide sequence: TGTGCCAGCTCACGTGTTACAGGTTTTAGCTCCTACAATGAGCAGTTCTTC.

V and J are TRBV4-1 and TRBJ1-1; D is uncertain. Germline CDR1 MGHRA, CDR2 YSYEKL. This CDR3 is built from 15 residues. The V gene lost 4 bases and the J gene lost 3 bases, with 15 bases spanning the gap. CDR3 DNA: TGCGCCAGCAGCCCCGATTCGGGTTCGGACACTGAAGCTTTCTTT. This sequence encodes CASSPDSGSDTEAFF.

The chain combines TRBV11-3 with TRBJ2-7, with D uncertain. Germline lookup yields CDR1 SGHNT and CDR2 YENEEA. V lost 8 bases and J lost 0, with 17 bases in between. This CDR3 has 15 residues. CDR3 protein: CASSPGLKSSYEQYV. Written as DNA, the CDR3 is TGTGCCAGCTCCCCCGGTCTTAAGAGCTCCTACGAGCAGTACGTC.

This clone was picked up a small number of times. J is TRBJ1-2 and V is TRBV27; unclear D gene. V was trimmed by 5 bases and J by 3 bases, leaving 10 bases between them. Looked up from germline, CDR1 is MNHEY and CDR2 is SMNVEV (reference sequence). The CDR3 is made up of 13 amino acids. The CDR3 coding sequence is TGTGCCAGCAGTGTAACAAGCGACTATGGCTACACCTTC. Translating gives CASSVTSDYGYTF.

The chain couples TRBV5-4 to TRBJ2-7; 10 positions match TRBD1. Germline lookup yields CDR1 SGHNT and CDR2 YYREEE (reference sequence). This CDR3 contains 14 residues. V dropped 4 bases and J dropped 6; count of bases not matched to a gene: 7. CDR3 amino acids: CASSPGTGVGEQYF. The DNA of the CDR3 is TGTGCCAGCAGCCCGGGGACAGGGGTGGGCGAGCAGTACTTC.

The rearrangement uses TRBV5-5 and TRBJ2-7; no reliable D call. The CDR3 has 15 amino acids. Between the trimmed V and J ends, which lost 1 base and 0 bases, there was a span of 11 bases. Germline-derived CDR1 and CDR2 are SGHKS and YYEKEE (reference sequence). In DNA, the CDR3 is TGTGCCAGCAGCTTGTCTCAGGTAAACTCCTACGAGCAGTACTTC. The encoded protein is CASSLSQVNSYEQYF.